A single sample gave rise to the 27 T cell receptor beta chains below, sequenced in a study of blood T cell repertoires in COVID-19. TCRdb keeps only in-frame clones here, not all; method: immunoSEQ multiplex PCR. The sample contains 110,000 or so clones, 84% of which appear only once. The sequenced sample was peripheral blood. The receptors were gathered from a woman aged 45-59 years with acute or convalescent COVID-19.

J is TRBJ1-5 and V is TRBV24-1, with D possibly matching TRBD1 (5 bases). The CDR3 is 19 amino acids. Germline V gene lookup returns CDR1 KGHDR and CDR2 SFDVKD. Trimming left V 1 base short and J 2 bases short, with 20 bases between. The CDR3 loop is CATSDFWTLSWNGNQPQHF. The CDR3 DNA reads as TGTGCCACCAGTGATTTCTGGACACTATCGTGGAATGGCAATCAGCCCCAGCATTTT.

The genes are TRBV28 and TRBJ1-1; 10 bases fit TRBD1. Germline loops: CDR1 MDHEN, CDR2 SYDVKM. CDR3 length equals 13 residues. The J segment lost 6 bases and the V segment lost 2 bases, leaving 0 bases of the junction unmatched. The CDR3 spells CASSLGQGAEAFF. The CDR3, as DNA: TGTGCCAGCAGTTTAGGACAGGGGGCTGAAGCTTTCTTT.

The CDR3 region is CASSSTLVATNEKLFF. The CDR3 DNA reads TGCGCCAGCAGCTCTACCTTAGTTGCAACTAATGAAAAACTGTTTTTT. V usage is TRBV5-1 and J usage is TRBJ1-4; D gene ambiguous. The CDR3 contains 16 residues. Germline assignment: CDR1 SGHRS and CDR2 YFSETQ. Trimming removed 3 bases at V and 0 bases at J, with 12 bases between.

This clone was picked up a small number of times. CDR3 in amino acids: CASSPPGGFEAFF. The DNA of the CDR3 is TGTGCCAGCTCACCACCGGGAGGGTTTGAAGCTTTCTTT. J is TRBJ1-1 and V is TRBV18; no firm D call. This CDR3 is built from 13 residues. CDR1 KGHSH and CDR2 LQKENI come from the germline V gene. The V and J ends lost 0 bases and 7 bases respectively, with 9 bases between them.

V is TRBV19 and J is TRBJ2-7; TRBD1 matches at 12 bases. Germline V gene data show CDR1 as LNHDA and CDR2 as SQIVND (reference sequence). The trim removed 3 bases at V and 6 bases at J, leaving 6 bases unmatched. This CDR3 has 15 amino acids. CDR3 loop: CASSITGTGGGEQYF. In DNA form, the CDR3 reads TGTGCCAGTAGTATCACCGGGACAGGGGGCGGCGAGCAGTACTTC.

The gene calls are TRBV3-1 (or the pseudogene TRBV3-2) and TRBJ2-3; D remains unclear. The germline V gene has CDR1 LGHDT and CDR2 YNNKEL (reference sequence). Trimming removed 3 bases at V and 7 bases at J, with 11 bases between. The CDR3 is 13 amino acids. The DNA for the CDR3 is TGTGCCAGCAGCCAGAGAAGCGCGAATACGCAGTATTTT. It is translated as CASSQRSANTQYF.

V and J are TRBV18 and TRBJ1-1; D is ambiguous. This CDR3 has 11 residues. The ends were cut back, 1 base at V and 8 bases at J, with 5 bases in the middle. Per germline, CDR1 KGHSH and CDR2 LQKENI. The CDR3 reads CASSPQREAFF. CDR3 nucleotides: TGTGCCAGCTCACCACAACGGGAAGCTTTCTTT. Variable domain in full (rest from reference TRBV18 and TRBJ1-1): NAGVMQNPRHLVRRRGQEARLRCSPMKGHSHVYWYRQLPEEGLKFMVYLQKENIIDESGMPKERFSAEFPKEGPSILRIQQVVRGDSAAYFCASSPQREAFFGQGTRLTVV.

The gene calls are TRBV5-1 and TRBJ2-7; the D gene is possibly TRBD1 (5 bases). V was shortened by 4 bases and J by 0 bases, with 14 bases between the two germline ends. The germline CDR1 and CDR2 sequences are SGHRS and YFSETQ. CDR3 length: 15 amino acids. CDR3 nucleotide sequence: TGCGCCAGCAGCCCCACCCAGGGTTTCTCCTACGAGCAGTACTTC. Encoded protein: CASSPTQGFSYEQYF.

This chain uses TRBV21-1 with TRBJ1-6. TRBV21-1 is listed as a pseudogene. The CDR3 length is 17 residues. Here the CDR3 DNA reads TGTGCCAGCAGCAAAGTGGGGGGTAGATCCTATAATTCACCCCTCCACTTT. Translated, it gives CASSKVGGRSYNSPLHF.

The rearrangement links TRBV28 to TRBJ2-5; possible D gene TRBD2, 7 bases. The CDR3 runs to 14 residues. The V and J ends lost 6 bases and 4 bases respectively, with 15 bases between them. Germline V gene lookup returns CDR1 MDHEN and CDR2 SYDVKM. CDR3 sequence: CASRKGGGRETQYF. In nucleotides, the CDR3 is TGTGCCAGCAGAAAAGGGGGGGGCCGAGAGACCCAGTACTTC.

This clone showed up just once. This chain uses TRBV2 with TRBJ2-7; 8 bases agree with TRBD2. The CDR3 runs 12 residues. Trimming at V came to 7 bases and at J to 7 bases, leaving 6 bases not matched to a gene. Germline loops: CDR1 SNHLY, CDR2 FYNNEI. Here the CDR3 DNA reads TGTGCCAGCATCGGGGGGGCTGGAGAGCAGTACTTC. Translated, it gives CASIGGAGEQYF.

V and J are TRBV4-2 and TRBJ2-3; 8 bases line up with TRBD2. J gave up 0 bases and V 5 bases, and 7 bases lay outside the gene matches. The CDR3 covers 16 residues. CDR1 LGHNA and CDR2 YNFKEQ come from the germline V gene. DNA of the CDR3: TGTGCCAGCAGCTCCCCGGCGGGGGGCAGCACAGATACGCAGTATTTT. It yields the protein CASSSPAGGSTDTQYF.

The CDR3 DNA reads as TGTGCCTGGAGTGTAGCGGGGAACACTGAAGCTTTCTTT. It codes for CAWSVAGNTEAFF. The chain is built from TRBV30 and TRBJ1-1; no clear D gene. Trimming pared 0 bases from V and 1 base from J, leaving 6 bases between. The CDR3 loop spans 13 amino acids. Germline V gene data show CDR1 as GTSNPN and CDR2 as SVGIG (reference sequence). Complete variable domain (other parts from reference TRBV30 and TRBJ1-1): SQTIHQWPATLVQPVGSPLSLECTVEGTSNPNLYWYRQAAGRGLQLLFYSVGIGQISSEVPQNLSASRPQDRQFILSSKKLLLSDSGFYLCAWSVAGNTEAFFGQGTRLTVV.

This CDR3 reads CASTESTRADTEAFF. Written as DNA, the CDR3 is TGCGCCAGCACCGAGTCCACCCGAGCGGACACTGAAGCTTTCTTT. The chain has TRBV5-1 and TRBJ1-1, with D uncertain. The CDR3 totals 15 residues. V lost 6 bases and J lost 3, with 18 bases in between. The V gene's germline CDR1 is SGHRS and CDR2 YFSETQ.

The J gene is TRBJ1-2, the V gene TRBV25-1; possible D gene TRBD1, 5 bases. The CDR3 sequence is 16 residues long. Germline V CDR1 and CDR2: MGHDK, SYGVNS. Trimming took 1 base from V and 1 from J, leaving 13 bases between them. The CDR3 coding sequence is TGTGCCAGCAGTGAATTTGGAAAAAGGGGTAACTATGGCTACACCTTC. Amino acid sequence: CASSEFGKRGNYGYTF.

The rearrangement links TRBV5-1 to TRBJ1-1, with D possibly TRBD1 on 6 matching bases. Germline lookup yields CDR1 SGHRS and CDR2 YFSETQ. The CDR3 contains 15 residues. Trimming left V 1 base short and J 1 base short, with 11 bases between. The CDR3 DNA reads as TGCGCCAGCAGCTTGAGAGGGGGGGAGAACACTGAAGCTTTCTTT. Translating gives CASSLRGGENTEAFF.

The chain couples TRBV6-5 to TRBJ2-7, with 7 bases identical to TRBD2. Per the germline V gene, CDR1 is MNHEY and CDR2 is SVGAGI. This CDR3 region has 16 residues. The J segment lost 2 bases and the V segment lost 0 bases, leaving 7 bases of the junction unmatched. Written as DNA, the CDR3 is TGTGCCAGCAGTTACTCGAGAAGCGGGATCACCTACGAGCAGTACTTC. Translated, it gives CASSYSRSGITYEQYF.

This sequence joins TRBV12-3 or TRBV12-4 and TRBJ1-2, with TRBD1 matching over 9 bases. The CDR3 spans 13 residues. V lost 5 bases and J lost 7; bases outside the gene matches: 5. CDR3 DNA sequence: TGTGCCAGCAGTCCCGGGACAGGGATTGGCTACACCTTC. It translates to CASSPGTGIGYTF.

In this sample, this clone turned up a few times. This chain links TRBV18 with TRBJ2-7; tentative D call: TRBD2 (5 bases). This CDR3 has 13 residues. Between the trimmed V and J ends, which lost 3 bases and 0 bases, there was a span of 6 bases. Germline V gene lookup returns CDR1 KGHSH and CDR2 LQKENI. In DNA, the CDR3 is TGTGCCAGCTCACCCGACTACTCCTACGAGCAGTACTTC. It encodes CASSPDYSYEQYF.

The J gene is TRBJ2-6, the V gene TRBV18; 9 bases are a match to TRBD1. V shed 4 bases and J 4 bases; nucleotides not matched to a gene: 11. The germline V gene has CDR1 KGHSH and CDR2 LQKENI. There are 18 residues in the CDR3. Here the CDR3 DNA reads TGTGCCAGCTCACTCGCCGGGACAGGGATCCAAGGGGCCAACGTCCTGACTTTC. Its translation: CASSLAGTGIQGANVLTF.

The chain combines TRBV5-8 with TRBJ2-3; D not certain. The CDR3 contains 14 residues. V lost 2 bases and J lost 3, with 10 bases in between. CDR1 is SGHTS and CDR2 is YDEGEE in the germline V gene. The CDR3 sequence: CASSFGLGTDTQYF. DNA of the CDR3: TGTGCCAGCAGCTTCGGTCTCGGGACAGATACGCAGTATTTT.

V usage is TRBV28 and J usage is TRBJ1-2, with D possibly being TRBD1 (5 bases). The CDR3 sequence is 14 residues long. Trimming removed 5 bases from V and 7 bases from J, with 17 bases in between. Germline V gene data show CDR1 as MDHEN and CDR2 as SYDVKM. CDR3 region: CASSIVGQGIGYTF. CDR3 in DNA: TGTGCCAGCAGTATTGTAGGGCAGGGCATTGGCTACACCTTC.

The chain employs TRBV3-1 (or the pseudogene TRBV3-2) and TRBJ2-1, with 10 bases lining up with TRBD2. The ends lost 4 bases at V and 1 base at J; junction bases unmatched: 10. Germline V gene data show CDR1 as LGHDT and CDR2 as YNNKEL (reference sequence). The CDR3 sequence is 18 residues long. The CDR3 DNA follows: TGTGCCAGCAGCCTCTTAGCGGGGGGCCATCATTCCTACAATGAGCAGTTCTTC. Translation gives CASSLLAGGHHSYNEQFF.

The rearrangement joins TRBV9 to TRBJ1-6, with a tentative D call TRBD1 (5 bases). Germline V gene sequence: CDR1 SGDLS, CDR2 YYNGEE. The CDR3 is 16 residues long. Trimming removed 1 base at V and 4 bases at J, with 12 bases between. Written as DNA, the CDR3 is TGTGCCAGCAGCGTAACCGACAGTCCATATAATTCACCCCTCCACTTT. Its protein is CASSVTDSPYNSPLHF.

J is TRBJ1-1 and V is TRBV19; tentatively, D is TRBD1 (5 bases). Trimming stripped 8 bases from V and 4 bases from J, with 17 bases between. The CDR3 is 14 residues long. CDR1 is LNHDA, CDR2 SQIVND, per germline (reference sequence). The CDR3 spells CASGRSGAVTEAFF. The CDR3 DNA is TGTGCCAGTGGAAGGTCTGGGGCGGTCACTGAAGCTTTCTTT.

The rearrangement links TRBV11-2 to TRBJ2-2; tentatively, D is TRBD2 (7 bases). The V end was cut by 4 bases, the J end by 0 bases, with 15 bases between. CDR3 length: 17 residues. Looked up from germline, CDR1 is SGHAT and CDR2 is FQNNGV. The CDR3 loop is CASSWGGGGPNTGELFF. The CDR3 DNA follows: TGTGCCAGCAGCTGGGGAGGCGGGGGCCCGAACACCGGGGAGCTGTTTTTT.

This rearrangement joins TRBV7-6 to TRBJ2-7; 8 bases are shared with TRBD1. This CDR3 has 14 amino acids. CDR1 and CDR2 from the germline V gene are SGHVS and FNYEAQ. V trimming: 2 bases; J trimming: 6 bases; junction bases outside the gene matches: 6. In DNA form, the CDR3 reads TGTGCCAGCAGCTTACGACAGGGGACTTCCGAGCAGTACTTC. Encoded protein: CASSLRQGTSEQYF.